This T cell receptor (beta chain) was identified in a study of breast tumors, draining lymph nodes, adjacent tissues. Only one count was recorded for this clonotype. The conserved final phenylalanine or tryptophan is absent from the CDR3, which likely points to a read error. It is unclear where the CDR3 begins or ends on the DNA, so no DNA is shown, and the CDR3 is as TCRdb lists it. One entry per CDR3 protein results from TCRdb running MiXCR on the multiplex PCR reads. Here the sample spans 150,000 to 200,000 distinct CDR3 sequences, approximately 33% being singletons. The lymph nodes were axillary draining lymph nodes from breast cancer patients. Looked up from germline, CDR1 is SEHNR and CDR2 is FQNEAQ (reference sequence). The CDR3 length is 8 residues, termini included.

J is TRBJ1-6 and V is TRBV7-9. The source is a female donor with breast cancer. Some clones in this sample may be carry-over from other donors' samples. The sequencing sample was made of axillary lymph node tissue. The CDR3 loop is CASSFAAG.